The rows below give T cell receptor beta chains drawn from one sample of a study of beta chain features in type 1 diabetes. Sequenced by immunoSEQ multiplex PCR; TCRdb stores in-frame clones only, minus some. The sample holds over 150,000 clones, 10% seen once. The specimen was central memory CD4+ T cells from blood. The receptors come from a man younger than 45 with type 1 diabetes. Both conserved end residues are part of each CDR3. D genes are given only for firm matches. Not every row has a clone size; where given, it reads once, few, many or a size class.

size	V	D	J	length	CDR3	DNA
-	TRBV10-3	TRBD1	TRBJ2-7	14	CAISGTGERDEQYF	TGTGCCATCAGTGGGACAGGGGAGAGGGACGAGCAGTACTTC
-	TRBV19	TRBD2	TRBJ2-5	14	CASSPTFSGESQYF	TGTGCCAGTAGTCCCACTTTCAGCGGGGAGTCCCAGTACTTC
few	TRBV11-2	TRBD2	TRBJ2-5	15	CASTRASGSRETQYF	TGTGCCAGCACAAGGGCTAGCGGGAGTAGGGAGACCCAGTACTTC
few	TRBV29-1	TRBD1	TRBJ2-7	12	CSAGGQGYEQYF	TGCAGCGCCGGGGGACAGGGCTACGAGCAGTACTTC
-	TRBV2	-	TRBJ2-5	13	CASSPTGMETQYF	TGTGCCAGCAGCCCCACAGGGATGGAGACCCAGTACTTC
-	TRBV7-9	TRBD1	TRBJ1-5	16	CASSLAIGQGNQPQHF	TGTGCCAGCAGCTTAGCTATAGGACAGGGCAATCAGCCCCAGCATTTT
few	TRBV7-8	-	TRBJ1-3	14	CASSLAAVGNTIYF	TGTGCCAGCAGCCTCGCCGCAGTTGGAAACACCATATATTTT
few	TRBV7-8	-	TRBJ2-5	12	CASSLSEETQYF	TGTGCCAGCAGCTTGAGCGAAGAGACCCAGTACTTC
few	TRBV4-2	TRBD2	TRBJ2-2	17	CASSQDPSGSVGGELFF	TGTGCCAGCAGCCAAGATCCGAGCGGGAGTGTGGGCGGGGAGCTGTTTTTT
few	TRBV29-1	-	TRBJ2-3	13	CSVDRAGTDTQYF	TGCAGCGTTGATCGGGCGGGTACAGATACGCAGTATTTT
few	TRBV11-2	TRBD2	TRBJ2-3	15	CASSLGGTRTDTQYF	TGTGCCAGCAGCCTGGGGGGGACTAGGACAGATACGCAGTATTTT
many	TRBV18	-	TRBJ1-1	15	CASSPQEQMNTEAFF	TGTGCCAGCTCACCACAAGAACAGATGAACACTGAAGCTTTCTTT
-	TRBV7-9	-	TRBJ2-5	15	CASSPKRRIQETQYF	TGTGCCAGCAGCCCCAAGCGGAGAATCCAAGAGACCCAGTACTTC
-	TRBV27	TRBD2	TRBJ2-7	16	CASSEKGLAGGYEQYF	TGTGCCAGCAGTGAGAAAGGACTAGCGGGAGGCTACGAGCAGTACTTC
-	TRBV5-4	-	TRBJ2-5	16	CASSGVRFDDRETQYF	TGTGCCAGCAGCGGCGTCAGGTTTGACGATCGAGAGACCCAGTACTTC
-	TRBV4-1	-	TRBJ2-7	13	CASSLMGGGEQYF	TGCGCCAGCAGCCTGATGGGGGGTGGCGAGCAGTACTTC
few	TRBV5-4	-	TRBJ2-1	15	CASSLDNRGFDEQFF	TGTGCCAGCAGCTTGGACAACCGCGGGTTCGATGAGCAGTTCTTC
few	TRBV5-1	TRBD2	TRBJ2-1	12	CASSLTSVEQFF	TGCGCCAGCAGCCTAACTAGCGTAGAGCAGTTCTTC
-	TRBV6-1	-	TRBJ1-5	17	CASSARNEGRGREAQHF	TGTGCCAGCAGTGCGCGCAATGAGGGCCGCGGTCGAGAAGCCCAGCATTTT
few	TRBV9	TRBD1	TRBJ1-3	17	CASSVGGQGSSGNTIYF	TGTGCCAGCAGCGTAGGGGGACAGGGGTCCTCTGGAAACACCATATATTTT
-	TRBV28	TRBD1	TRBJ2-3	14	CASWDRASTDTQYF	TGTGCCAGCTGGGACAGGGCTAGCACAGATACGCAGTATTTT
many	TRBV29-1	-	TRBJ2-4	13	CSVRAQESNIQYF	TGCAGCGTTCGGGCACAGGAATCAAACATTCAGTACTTC
few	TRBV7-7	TRBD1	TRBJ2-5	13	CASSPQVGTESYF	TGTGCTAGCAGCCCGCAAGTTGGGACAGAGAGTTACTTC
few	TRBV30	TRBD1	TRBJ2-1	15	CAWTRGTGTYNEQFF	TGTGCCTGGACCAGGGGGACAGGGACCTACAATGAGCAGTTCTTC
few	TRBV18	-	TRBJ1-5	14	CASSPRGQNQPQHF	TGTGCCAGCTCACCACGGGGACAAAATCAGCCCCAGCATTTT